This T cell receptor beta chain comes out of a study of T cell responses to AZD1222 COVID-19 vaccine. Trimming took 1 base from V and 4 from J, leaving 14 bases between them. This CDR3 comprises 15 residues. Germline V gene data show CDR1 as MDHEN and CDR2 as SYDVKM. Using immunoSEQ multiplex PCR, the repertoire was profiled, and TCRdb retains in-frame clones only, with some absent. The top ten clones hold 2.5% to 3% of a sample with 120,000 to 150,000 clones, about 90% of them seen once. The V and J genes are TRBV28 and TRBJ2-7; D may be TRBD2 (6 bases). The specimen comprised peripheral blood, sampled on day 0 of MenACWY control vaccination. The receptor comes from an adult in good health. This chain's CDR3 is CASSLFVGGGYEQYF. CDR3 DNA sequence: TGTGCCAGCAGTTTATTTGTGGGAGGTGGGTACGAGCAGTACTTC.